One sample yielded the 13 T cell receptor beta chains listed below, sequenced in a study of blood T cells in healthy people across ages. The use of a sample-barcoded 5' primer and a J-beta primer mix characterized a second PCR of roughly 7 to 11 cycles. One entry per CDR3 protein, called by TCRdb with MiXCR from the 5' RACE reads. This sample has about 1 million distinct CDR3 sequences, with almost 25% found just once. The sample was also linked to a second study, of T cells of mothers and their children.

The sequenced sample was blood. These receptors were obtained from a girl aged 2-10 years in good health.

The CDR3: CASSLEGLANIQYF. Here the CDR3 DNA reads TGTGCCAGCAGCTTAGAAGGGTTGGCAAACATTCAGTACTTC. The gene calls are TRBV7-2 and TRBJ2-4; no clear D gene. The germline gives CDR1 SGHTA, CDR2 FQGNSA. This CDR3 has 14 residues. Trimming cost V 1 base and J 6 bases, with 10 bases left between them.

The genes are TRBV6-2 or TRBV6-3 and TRBJ2-1; D is perhaps TRBD2 (7 bases). Germline V gene data show CDR1 as MNHEY and CDR2 as SVGEGT. The CDR3 spans 15 residues. With 2 bases removed from V and 2 bases from J, the gap between germline ends came to 10 bases. The CDR3 DNA sequence: TGTGCCAGCAGTTACGGGGGGGCGGCCTACAATGAGCAGTTCTTC. Protein sequence: CASSYGGAAYNEQFF.

This clonotype was seen only a few times. No conserved phenylalanine or tryptophan ends this CDR3, so it is likely a read error. The chain joins TRBV14 to TRBJ2-1; no clear D gene. The CDR3 is 14 residues long. Trimming left V 4 bases short and J 4 bases short, with 11 bases between. Germline-derived CDR1 and CDR2 are SGHDN and FVKESK. CDR3 protein: CASSPFSQYNEQFL. The CDR3 region has the DNA TGTGCCAGCAGCCCATTTTCACAGTACAATGAGCAGTTCCTC.

CDR3 residues: CSVDEESGELFF. DNA of the CDR3: TGCAGCGTTGATGAGGAGTCCGGGGAGCTGTTTTTT. The chain carries TRBV29-1 and TRBJ2-2; D gene uncertain. This CDR3 has 12 residues. Deletions cut 3 bases from V and 6 bases from J, with 8 bases between. Germline V gives CDR1 SQVTM, CDR2 ANQGSEA.

Notes on this clonotype: At one end, the junction sequence differs from germline, possibly due to a read error. The V and J genes are TRBV3-1 and TRBJ2-5; possible D gene TRBD1, 6 bases. The CDR3 runs 13 residues. Germline loops: CDR1 LGHDT, CDR2 YNNKEL (reference sequence). Here the CDR3 DNA reads TGTGCCAGCAGCCCGGACAGCCAAGAGGCCCAGTACTTC. Protein sequence: CASSPDSQEAQYF.

Details on this clonotype: A much larger clone lies a single base off, so this may be a read error. The rearrangement joins TRBV4-1 to TRBJ2-7; TRBD1 matches at 9 bases. The CDR3 is made up of 15 amino acids. The germline CDR1 and CDR2 sequences are MGHRA and YSYEKL. CDR3 bases: TGCGCCAGCAGCCTCGGGGGACAGGGACCCTACGAGCCGTACTTC. This encodes CASSLGGQGPYEPYF.

CDR3 bases: TGTGCCAGCAGACGCCAAGGGGTCAGTACGAACACTGAAGCTTTCTTT. It codes for CASRRQGVSTNTEAFF. The chain uses TRBV6-1 and TRBJ1-1; a weak D match, TRBD1 (5 bases). V gave up 6 bases and J gave up 1 base, with 18 bases separating them. Germline CDR1 reads MNHNS; CDR2 reads SASEGT. This CDR3 is built from 16 residues.

The V and J genes are TRBV3-1 and TRBJ1-2; D gene ambiguous. V lost 1 base to trimming and J lost 8 bases, with 8 bases between them. The CDR3 consists of 12 residues. Germline CDR1 LGHDT, CDR2 YNNKEL (reference sequence). The DNA of the CDR3 is TGTGCCAGCAGCCAAGCTTACGAAGGCTACACCTTC. It is translated as CASSQAYEGYTF. Based on the CDR3 plus reference TRBV3-1 and TRBJ1-2, the full variable domain is DTAVSQTPKYLVTQMGNDKSIKCEQNLGHDTMYWYKQDSKKFLKIMFSYNNKELIINETVPNRFSPKSPDKAHLNLHINSLELGDSAVYFCASSQAYEGYTFGSGTRLTVV.

This clonotype was seen many times. The V call is TRBV5-8, the J call TRBJ1-5; 10 bases are shared with TRBD1. Per germline, CDR1 SGHTS and CDR2 YDEGEE. The V and J ends lost 4 bases and 2 bases, in that order; junction bases with no gene match: 3. The CDR3 loop spans 15 amino acids. CDR3 region: CASSPGTGGNQPQHF. CDR3 bases: TGTGCCAGCAGCCCCGGGACAGGGGGCAATCAGCCCCAGCATTTT.

This clonotype appeared a few times. The CDR3 DNA is TGTGCCAGCAGTTCTGTAGGACAGATTCTTAACTATGGCTACACCTTC. Residues: CASSSVGQILNYGYTF. The chain joins TRBV7-9 to TRBJ1-2; perhaps TRBD1 as D (6 bases). Germline CDR1 is SEHNR and CDR2 is FQNEAQ (reference sequence). V lost 6 bases, J lost 1 base, and 18 bases lay in between. CDR3 length: 16 amino acids. The variable domain in full, completed from reference TRBV7-9 and TRBJ1-2, reads DTGVSQNPRHKITKRGQNVTFRCDPISEHNRLYWYRQTLGQGPEFLTYFQNEAQLEKSRLLSDRFSAERPKGSFSTLEIQRTEQGDSAMYLCASSSVGQILNYGYTFGSGTRLTVV.

The DNA of the CDR3 is TGTGCCAGCAGCTTATGGCGGGAGGGCCACAATGAGCAGTTCTTC. Its translation: CASSLWREGHNEQFF. The chain links TRBV7-9 to TRBJ2-1; 9 nucleotides line up with TRBD2. J was trimmed by 5 bases and V by 2 bases; bases with no gene match: 4. CDR1 and CDR2 from the germline V gene are SEHNR and FQNEAQ (reference sequence). CDR3 length: 15 amino acids.

This clonotype came up a few times. In DNA form, the CDR3 reads TGCGCCAGCAGGAGAACGAGTGGAAACACCATATATTTT. Translating gives CASRRTSGNTIYF. This sequence joins TRBV5-1 and TRBJ1-3; D gene uncertain. The CDR3 is 13 amino acids. Trimming pared 5 bases from V and 3 bases from J, leaving 9 bases between. Germline V lookup: CDR1 SGHRS, CDR2 YFSETQ.

This clonotype was observed a few times. The chain recombines TRBV28 with TRBJ1-1; D gene ambiguous. CDR3 length: 14 amino acids. Germline V gene data show CDR1 as MDHEN and CDR2 as SYDVKM. V shed 6 bases and J shed 8 bases, with 19 bases lying between them. The CDR3 region has the DNA TGTGCCAGCAGCCTCAGTCCAGGAAAGGGCGAAGCTTTCTTT. The encoded protein is CASSLSPGKGEAFF.